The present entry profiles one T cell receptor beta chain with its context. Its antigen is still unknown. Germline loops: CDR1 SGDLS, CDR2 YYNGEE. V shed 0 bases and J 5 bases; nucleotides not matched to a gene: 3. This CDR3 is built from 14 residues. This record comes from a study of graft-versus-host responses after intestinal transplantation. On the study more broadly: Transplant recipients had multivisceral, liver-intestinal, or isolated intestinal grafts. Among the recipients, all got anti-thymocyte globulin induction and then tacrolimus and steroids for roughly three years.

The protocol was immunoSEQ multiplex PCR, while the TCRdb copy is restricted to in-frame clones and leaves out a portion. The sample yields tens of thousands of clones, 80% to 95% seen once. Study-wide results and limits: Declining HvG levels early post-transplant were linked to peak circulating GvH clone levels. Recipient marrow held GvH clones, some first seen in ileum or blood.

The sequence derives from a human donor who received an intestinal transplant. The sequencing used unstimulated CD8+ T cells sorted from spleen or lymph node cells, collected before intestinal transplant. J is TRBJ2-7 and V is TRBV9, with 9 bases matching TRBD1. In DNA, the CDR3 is TGTGCCAGCAGCGTAGAGACAGGGGGGGACGAGCAGTACTTC. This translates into CASSVETGGDEQYF.